There are a few counts of the clone carrying this T cell receptor (beta chain). CDR3 length: 14 residues. The V gene lost 7 bases and the J gene lost 4 bases, with 17 bases spanning the gap. Germline V lookup: CDR1 SQVTM, CDR2 ANQGSEA. Researchers ran the PCR with 60 Vbeta and 13 Jbeta primers. Using immunoSEQ multiplex PCR, the repertoire was profiled, and TCRdb retains in-frame clones only, with some absent. The data show 100,000 to 150,000 clones, about 84% seen once. The data stem from a study of cytomegalovirus exposure and HLA in healthy donors. Study at large: In a previous analysis, around 110 million unique TCR beta sequences were found from some 180 million T cells.

This receptor was taken from a man aged 40-50 years in good health and CMV-seronegative. V is TRBV29-1 and J is TRBJ2-1; D perhaps matches TRBD1 (8 bases). Source material: PBMCs. This chain's CDR3 is CSAGGQVVYNEQFF. In nucleotides, the CDR3 is TGCAGCGCGGGGGGACAGGTAGTATACAATGAGCAGTTCTTC.